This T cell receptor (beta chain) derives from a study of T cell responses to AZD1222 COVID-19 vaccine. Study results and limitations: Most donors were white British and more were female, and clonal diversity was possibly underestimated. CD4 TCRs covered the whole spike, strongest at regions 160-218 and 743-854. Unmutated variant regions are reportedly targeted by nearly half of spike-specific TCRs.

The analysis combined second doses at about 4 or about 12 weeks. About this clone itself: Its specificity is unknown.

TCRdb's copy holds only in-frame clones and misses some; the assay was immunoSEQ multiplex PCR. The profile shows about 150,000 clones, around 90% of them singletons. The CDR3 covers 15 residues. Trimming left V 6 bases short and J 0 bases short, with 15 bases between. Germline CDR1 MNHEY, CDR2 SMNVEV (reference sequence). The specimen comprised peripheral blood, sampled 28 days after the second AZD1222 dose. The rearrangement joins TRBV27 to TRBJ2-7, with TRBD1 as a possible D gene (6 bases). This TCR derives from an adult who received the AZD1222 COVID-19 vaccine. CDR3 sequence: CASSQLDSSSYEQYF. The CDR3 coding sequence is TGTGCCAGCAGCCAGTTGGACAGCAGCTCCTACGAGCAGTACTTC.